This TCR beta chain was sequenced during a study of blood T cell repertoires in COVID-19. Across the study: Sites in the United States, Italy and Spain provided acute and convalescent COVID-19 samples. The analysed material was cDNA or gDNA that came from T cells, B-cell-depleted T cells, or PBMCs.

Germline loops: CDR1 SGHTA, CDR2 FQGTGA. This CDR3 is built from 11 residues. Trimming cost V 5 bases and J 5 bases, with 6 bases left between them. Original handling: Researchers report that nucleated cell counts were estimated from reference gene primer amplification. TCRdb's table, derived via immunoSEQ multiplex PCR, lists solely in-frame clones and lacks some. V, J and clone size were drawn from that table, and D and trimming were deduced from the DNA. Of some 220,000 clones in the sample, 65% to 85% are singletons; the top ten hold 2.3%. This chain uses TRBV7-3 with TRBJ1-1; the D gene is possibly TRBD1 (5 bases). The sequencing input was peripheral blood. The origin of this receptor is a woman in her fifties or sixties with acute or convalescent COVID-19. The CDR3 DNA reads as TGTGCCAGCAGCGCAGGGACTGAAGCTTTCTTT. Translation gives CASSAGTEAFF.